A single sample gave rise to the 3 T cell receptor beta chains below, sequenced in a study of cytomegalovirus exposure and HLA in healthy donors. The PCR contained 60 Vbeta and 13 Jbeta primers. The repertoire was sequenced with immunoSEQ multiplex PCR; TCRdb's copy has only in-frame clones and lacks some. The sample includes approximately 300,000 clones, 84% seen only once; the top ten take about 2%. Sequencing was carried out using PBMCs. Receptor source: a woman in her thirties or forties in good health and CMV-seropositive.

This clone was seen just once. The V call is TRBV4-2, the J call TRBJ1-5; no clear D gene. Trimming took 0 bases from V and 4 from J, leaving 7 bases between them. CDR1 is LGHNA, CDR2 YNFKEQ, per germline. The CDR3 has 14 amino acids. CDR3 sequence: CASSQDRLNQPQHF. The CDR3 region has the DNA TGTGCCAGCAGCCAAGACAGGCTGAATCAGCCCCAGCATTTT.

The chain is built from TRBV7-9 and TRBJ2-7, with 10 nucleotides matching TRBD2. CDR1 and CDR2 (germline): SEHNR, FQNEAQ (reference sequence). This CDR3 comprises 18 residues. V shed 1 base, J shed 5 bases, and the junction held 14 bases outside the gene matches. The CDR3 protein is CASSLVVAGLATLDEQYF. CDR3 DNA sequence: TGTGCCAGCAGCTTAGTCGTAGCGGGACTAGCGACCCTGGACGAGCAGTACTTC.

This rearrangement joins TRBV30 to TRBJ2-2, with 7 bases that match TRBD1. Germline V gene sequence: CDR1 GTSNPN, CDR2 SVGIG (reference sequence). The V gene end was trimmed by 4 bases and the J gene end by 1 base; junction bases not matched to a gene: 3. CDR3 size: 14 residues. CDR3 DNA: TGTGCCTGGACAGGGGGTTTGAACACCGGGGAGCTGTTTTTT. Amino acids: CAWTGGLNTGELFF.